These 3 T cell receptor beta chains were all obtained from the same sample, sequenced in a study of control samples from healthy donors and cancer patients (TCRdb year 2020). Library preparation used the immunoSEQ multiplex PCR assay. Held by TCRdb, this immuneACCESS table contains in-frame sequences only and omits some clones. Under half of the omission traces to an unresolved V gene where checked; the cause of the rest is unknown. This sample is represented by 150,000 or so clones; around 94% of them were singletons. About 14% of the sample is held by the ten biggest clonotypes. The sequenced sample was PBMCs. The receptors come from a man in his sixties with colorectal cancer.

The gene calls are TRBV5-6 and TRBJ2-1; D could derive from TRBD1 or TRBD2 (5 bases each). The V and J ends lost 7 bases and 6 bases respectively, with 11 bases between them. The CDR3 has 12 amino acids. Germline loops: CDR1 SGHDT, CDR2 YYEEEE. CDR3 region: CASEGAGNEQFF. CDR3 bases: TGTGCCAGCGAAGGGGCGGGCAATGAGCAGTTCTTC.

Here the CDR3 reads CASSLVPDTEAFF. CDR3 DNA sequence: TGTGCCAGCAGCTTAGTTCCGGACACTGAAGCTTTCTTT. V gene TRBV11-2 combines with J gene TRBJ1-1; D gene uncertain. The CDR3 runs 13 residues. Germline lookup yields CDR1 SGHAT and CDR2 FQNNGV. Trimming took 1 base from V and 3 from J, leaving 6 bases between them.

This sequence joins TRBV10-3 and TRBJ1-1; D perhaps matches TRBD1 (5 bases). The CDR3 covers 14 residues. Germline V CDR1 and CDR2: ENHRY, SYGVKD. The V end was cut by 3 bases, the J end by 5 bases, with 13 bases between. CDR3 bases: TGTGCCATCAGTGATGTAGGGGTAGGGACTGAAGCTTTCTTT. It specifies CAISDVGVGTEAFF.